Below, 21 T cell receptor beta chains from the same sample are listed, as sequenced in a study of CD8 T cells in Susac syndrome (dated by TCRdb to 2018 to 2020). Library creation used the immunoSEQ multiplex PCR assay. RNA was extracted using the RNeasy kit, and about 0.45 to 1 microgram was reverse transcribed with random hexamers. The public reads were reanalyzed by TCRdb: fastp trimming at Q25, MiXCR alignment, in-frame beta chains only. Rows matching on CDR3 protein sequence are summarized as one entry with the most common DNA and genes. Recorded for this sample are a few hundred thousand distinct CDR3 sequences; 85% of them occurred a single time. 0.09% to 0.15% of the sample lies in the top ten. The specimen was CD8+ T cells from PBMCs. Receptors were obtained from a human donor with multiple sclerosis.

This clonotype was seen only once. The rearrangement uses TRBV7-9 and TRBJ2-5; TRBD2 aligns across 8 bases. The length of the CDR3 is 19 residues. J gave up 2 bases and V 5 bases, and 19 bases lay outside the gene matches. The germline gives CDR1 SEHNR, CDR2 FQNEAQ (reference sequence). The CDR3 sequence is CASSPPGTLAGSPQETQYF. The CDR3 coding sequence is TGTGCCAGCAGCCCTCCGGGGACCCTAGCGGGCTCCCCTCAAGAGACCCAGTACTTC.

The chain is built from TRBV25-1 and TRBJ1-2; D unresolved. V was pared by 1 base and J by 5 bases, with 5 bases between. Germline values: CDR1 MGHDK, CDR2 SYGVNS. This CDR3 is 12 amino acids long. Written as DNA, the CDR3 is TGTGCCAGCAGTGAATTAGGGTATGGCTACACCTTC. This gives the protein CASSELGYGYTF.

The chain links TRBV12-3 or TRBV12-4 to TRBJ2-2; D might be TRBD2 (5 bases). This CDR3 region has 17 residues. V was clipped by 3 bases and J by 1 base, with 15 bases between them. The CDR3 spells CASSLPGMGVNTGELFF. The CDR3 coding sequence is TGTGCCAGCAGTTTGCCCGGAATGGGAGTGAACACCGGGGAGCTGTTTTTT.

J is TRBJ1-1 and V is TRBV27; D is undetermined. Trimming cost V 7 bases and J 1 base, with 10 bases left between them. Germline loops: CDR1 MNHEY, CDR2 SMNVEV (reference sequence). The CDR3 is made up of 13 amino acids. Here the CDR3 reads CASTPDPNTEAFF. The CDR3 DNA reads TGTGCCAGCACTCCCGATCCGAACACTGAAGCTTTCTTT.

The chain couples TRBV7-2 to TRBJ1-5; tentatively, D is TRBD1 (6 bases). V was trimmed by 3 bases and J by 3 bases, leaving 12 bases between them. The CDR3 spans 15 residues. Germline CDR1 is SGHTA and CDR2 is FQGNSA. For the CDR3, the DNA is TGTGCCAGCAGCTTCGCAACAGGGTCCAATCAGCCCCAGCATTTT. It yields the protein CASSFATGSNQPQHF.

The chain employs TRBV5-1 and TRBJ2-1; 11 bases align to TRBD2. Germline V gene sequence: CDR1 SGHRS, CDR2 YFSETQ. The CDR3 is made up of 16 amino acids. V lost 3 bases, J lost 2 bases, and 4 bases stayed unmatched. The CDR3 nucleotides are TGCGCCAGCAGCTCAAGTAGCGGGAGGGCCTACAATGAGCAGTTCTTC. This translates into CASSSSSGRAYNEQFF.

Written as DNA, the CDR3 is TGTGCCAGCAGCCATACTAGCTACAATGAGCAGTTCTTC. This gives the protein CASSHTSYNEQFF. The chain has TRBV3-1 and TRBJ2-1, with a tentative D call TRBD2 (5 bases). Germline lookup yields CDR1 LGHDT and CDR2 YNNKEL (reference sequence). CDR3 length equals 13 residues. The ends were cut back, 3 bases at V and 3 bases at J, with 6 bases in the middle.

This CDR3 is CSARVADGLDETQYF. DNA of the CDR3: TGCAGTGCTAGAGTGGCAGACGGTTTGGATGAGACCCAGTACTTC. This chain links TRBV20-1 with TRBJ2-5; the D is unclear. This CDR3 is built from 15 residues. Germline V gene sequence: CDR1 DFQATT, CDR2 SNEGSKA (reference sequence). Trimming stripped 1 base from V and 5 bases from J, with 17 bases between.

CDR3 DNA sequence: TGTGCCAGCTCACCACCGGGACAGGGGAACGCTTACGAGCAGTACTTC. This gives the protein CASSPPGQGNAYEQYF. V gene TRBV18 combines with J gene TRBJ2-7; TRBD1 aligns across 10 bases. V lost 0 bases and J lost 4; bases outside the gene matches: 6. The germline gives CDR1 KGHSH, CDR2 LQKENI. This CDR3 has 16 amino acids. The full variable domain, completed using reference TRBV18 and TRBJ2-7, is NAGVMQNPRHLVRRRGQEARLRCSPMKGHSHVYWYRQLPEEGLKFMVYLQKENIIDESGMPKERFSAEFPKEGPSILRIQQVVRGDSAAYFCASSPPGQGNAYEQYFGPGTRLTVT.

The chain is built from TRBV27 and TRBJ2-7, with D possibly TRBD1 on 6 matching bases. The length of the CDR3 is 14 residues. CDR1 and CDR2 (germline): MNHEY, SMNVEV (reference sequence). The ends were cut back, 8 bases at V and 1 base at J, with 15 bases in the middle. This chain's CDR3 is CASFRAGDSYEQYF. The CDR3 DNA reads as TGTGCCAGCTTCCGGGCAGGGGATTCCTACGAGCAGTACTTC.

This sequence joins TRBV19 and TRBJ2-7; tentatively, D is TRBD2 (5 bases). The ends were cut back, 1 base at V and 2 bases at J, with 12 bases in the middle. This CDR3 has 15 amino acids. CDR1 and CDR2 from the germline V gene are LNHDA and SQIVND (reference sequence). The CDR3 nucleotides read TGTGCCAGTAGTATAGGTCCCGAGGGAACCTACGAGCAGTACTTC. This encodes CASSIGPEGTYEQYF.

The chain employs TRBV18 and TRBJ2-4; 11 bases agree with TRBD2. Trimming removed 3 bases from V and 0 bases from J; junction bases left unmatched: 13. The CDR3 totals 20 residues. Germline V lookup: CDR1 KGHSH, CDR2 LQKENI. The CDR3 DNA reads TGTGCCAGCTCACCCGGGACTAGCGGTTCAGCTTTAATAGCCAAAAACATTCAGTACTTC. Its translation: CASSPGTSGSALIAKNIQYF.

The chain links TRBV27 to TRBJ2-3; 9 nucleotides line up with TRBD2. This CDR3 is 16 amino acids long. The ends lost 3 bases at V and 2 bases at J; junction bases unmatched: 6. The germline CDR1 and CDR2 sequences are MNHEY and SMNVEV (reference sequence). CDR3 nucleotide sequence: TGTGCCAGCAGTTTCATCGGCGGGGGGGACACAGATACGCAGTATTTT. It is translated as CASSFIGGGDTDTQYF.

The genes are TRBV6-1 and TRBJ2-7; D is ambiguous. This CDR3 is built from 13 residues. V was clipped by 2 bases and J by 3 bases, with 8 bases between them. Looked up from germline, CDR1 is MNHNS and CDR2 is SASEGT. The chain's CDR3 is CASSEPQIYEQYF. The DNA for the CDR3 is TGTGCCAGCAGTGAACCCCAGATCTACGAGCAGTACTTC.

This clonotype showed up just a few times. The CDR3 spells CASSYPLGGPSPEAFF. CDR3 sequence (DNA): TGTGCCAGCAGCTACCCCCTGGGAGGGCCCAGCCCTGAAGCTTTCTTT. This chain uses TRBV7-9 with TRBJ1-1, with no clear D. Germline assignment: CDR1 SEHNR and CDR2 FQNEAQ (reference sequence). The ends were cut back, 4 bases at V and 6 bases at J, with 21 bases in the middle. The CDR3 contains 16 residues. Full variable domain (outside the CDR3, taken from reference TRBV7-9 and TRBJ1-1): DTGVSQNPRHKITKRGQNVTFRCDPISEHNRLYWYRQTLGQGPEFLTYFQNEAQLEKSRLLSDRFSAERPKGSFSTLEIQRTEQGDSAMYLCASSYPLGGPSPEAFFGQGTRLTVV.

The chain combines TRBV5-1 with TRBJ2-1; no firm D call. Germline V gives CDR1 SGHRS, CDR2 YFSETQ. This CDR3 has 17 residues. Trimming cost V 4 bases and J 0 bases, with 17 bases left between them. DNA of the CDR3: TGCGCCAGCAGCCTGATTCCACTCGAGACCTCCTACAATGAGCAGTTCTTC. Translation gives CASSLIPLETSYNEQFF.

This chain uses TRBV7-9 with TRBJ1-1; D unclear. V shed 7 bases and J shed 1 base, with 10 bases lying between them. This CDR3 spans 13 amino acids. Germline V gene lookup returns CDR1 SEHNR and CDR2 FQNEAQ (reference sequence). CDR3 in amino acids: CASTPWTNTEAFF. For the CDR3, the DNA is TGTGCCAGCACCCCTTGGACGAACACTGAAGCTTTCTTT.

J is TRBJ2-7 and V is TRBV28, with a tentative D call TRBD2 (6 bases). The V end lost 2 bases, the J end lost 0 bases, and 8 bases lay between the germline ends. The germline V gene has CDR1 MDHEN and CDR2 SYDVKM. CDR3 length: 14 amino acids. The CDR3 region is CASSLISGSYEQYF. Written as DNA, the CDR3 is TGTGCCAGCAGTTTAATTAGCGGCTCCTACGAGCAGTACTTC.

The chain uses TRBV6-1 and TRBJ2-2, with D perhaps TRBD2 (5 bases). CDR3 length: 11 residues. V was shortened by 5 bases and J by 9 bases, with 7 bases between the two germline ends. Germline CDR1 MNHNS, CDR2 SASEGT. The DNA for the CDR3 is TGTGCCAGCAGTCCGGGGTGGGAGCTGTTTTTT. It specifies CASSPGWELFF.

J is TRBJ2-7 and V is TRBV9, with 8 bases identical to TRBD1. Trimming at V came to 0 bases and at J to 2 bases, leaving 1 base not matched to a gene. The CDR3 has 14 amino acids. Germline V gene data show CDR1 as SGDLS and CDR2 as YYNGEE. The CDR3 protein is CASSVEQGAYEQYF. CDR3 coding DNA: TGTGCCAGCAGCGTAGAACAGGGGGCCTACGAGCAGTACTTC.

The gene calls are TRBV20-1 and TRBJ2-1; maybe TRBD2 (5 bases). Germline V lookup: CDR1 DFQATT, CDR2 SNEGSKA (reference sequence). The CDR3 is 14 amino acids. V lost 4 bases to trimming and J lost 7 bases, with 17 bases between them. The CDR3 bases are TGCAGTGCTACTTCCTCCGGGGAGCGGAATGAGCAGTTCTTC. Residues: CSATSSGERNEQFF.